This T cell receptor beta chain was sequenced for a study of shared clonotypes between healthy human individuals. Background on the study: Three CD4 naive, three CD4 memory, two CD8 naive and one CD8 memory plate were used per donor.

Each of the donors was a healthy adult who was HIV-negative and had not had a recent acute infection or vaccination. This CDR3 spans 14 amino acids. The germline V gene has CDR1 SGDLS and CDR2 YYNGEE. The V end lost 3 bases, the J end lost 3 bases, and 13 bases lay between the germline ends. This table comes from immunoSEQ multiplex PCR, and its TCRdb copy is limited to in-frame clones, with some not included. The sample has roughly 2 million clones, approximately 94% seen once; the top ten hold roughly 0.13%. Study-level findings and limits: Across subsets, estimated richness was generally greater for naive than for memory populations.

Comments on this clone: Its antigen is undetermined.

Sample: naive CD4+ T cells sorted from blood. Noted subset: CD45RA+ positively selected. The source of this sequence is a man aged 18 to 30 in good health. The gene calls are TRBV9 and TRBJ2-7; D perhaps matches TRBD2 (6 bases). The CDR3 bases are TGTGCCAGCAGCGCCCGGGGGAATGTCTACGAGCAGTACTTC. It is translated as CASSARGNVYEQYF.